A single sample gave rise to the 32 T cell receptor beta chains below, sequenced in a study of shared clonotypes between healthy human individuals. Clones were read by immunoSEQ multiplex PCR, and TCRdb kept only the in-frame ones, dropping some. Of about 2,500,000 clones in the sample, approximately 90% were seen once. The sequenced sample consisted of naive CD4+ T cells sorted from blood. The subset here: CD45RA+ positively selected. The receptors shown here come from a young man in good health.

This clone was observed once. This chain links TRBV6-5 with TRBJ2-7; 8 nucleotides line up with TRBD2. The junction had 5 bases not matched to a gene; V was cut back by 6 bases and J by 7 bases. The CDR3 is 12 residues long. Germline assignment: CDR1 MNHEY and CDR2 SVGAGI. The CDR3 nucleotides are TGTGCCAGCAGGCGGACTAGCAGGGAGCAGTACTTC. It specifies CASRRTSREQYF.

The CDR3 region has the DNA TGTGCCAGCAGTGAATATTTTAACACTGAAGCTTTCTTT. Protein sequence: CASSEYFNTEAFF. This chain links TRBV25-1 with TRBJ1-1; D is uncertain. Trimming cost V 0 bases and J 2 bases, with 4 bases left between them. The CDR3 totals 13 residues. Germline V gene lookup returns CDR1 MGHDK and CDR2 SYGVNS.

The chain recombines TRBV6-5 with TRBJ2-7; no clear D gene. This CDR3 region has 13 residues. Germline V gene data show CDR1 as MNHEY and CDR2 as SVGAGI. V was shortened by 5 bases and J by 1 base, with 9 bases between the two germline ends. As DNA, the CDR3 is TGTGCCAGCAGTACCCAGGATTCCTACGAGCAGTACTTC. Residues: CASSTQDSYEQYF.

The gene calls are TRBV15 and TRBJ2-4, with D possibly being TRBD2 (5 bases). CDR1 LNHNV and CDR2 YYDKDF come from the germline V gene (reference sequence). This CDR3 is built from 13 residues. V lost 3 bases and J lost 9, with 12 bases in between. The CDR3 loop reads CATSSSRGSIQYF. CDR3 nucleotide sequence: TGTGCCACCAGCAGTAGTCGGGGAAGCATTCAGTACTTC.

The chain couples TRBV4-3 to TRBJ2-3, with D perhaps assigned TRBD1 or TRBD2 (5 bases each). In germline, CDR1 is LGHNA, CDR2 YSLEER. The CDR3 loop spans 16 amino acids. The ends were cut back, 0 bases at V and 3 bases at J, with 13 bases in the middle. CDR3 nucleotides: TGCGCCAGCAGCCAAGACGGGACCAAGAGAACAGATACGCAGTATTTT. The encoded protein is CASSQDGTKRTDTQYF.

This clone has more than one count but fewer than ten. Distinct nucleotide sequences in the sample also encode this CDR3. The rearrangement uses TRBV7-3 and TRBJ1-1, with D hard to call. Trimming pared 4 bases from V and 0 bases from J, leaving 9 bases between. This CDR3 contains 14 residues. Germline CDR1 SGHTA, CDR2 FQGTGA. The DNA of the CDR3 is TGTGCCAGCAGCTCTGGAGCCCTGAACACTGAAGCTTTCTTT. It translates to CASSSGALNTEAFF.

This clone turned up a few times. The chain links TRBV6-5 to TRBJ1-1; 8 bases agree with TRBD1. CDR3 length equals 15 residues. Trimming cost V 5 bases and J 4 bases; bases outside gene matches: 9. Germline V gives CDR1 MNHEY, CDR2 SVGAGI. The CDR3 loop reads CASSNDRGKGTEAFF. CDR3 DNA: TGTGCCAGCAGTAACGACAGGGGAAAGGGCACTGAAGCTTTCTTT.

V and J are TRBV6-5 and TRBJ1-1; D uncertain. V dropped 2 bases and J dropped 0 bases, with 10 bases sitting between them. From germline, CDR1 is MNHEY and CDR2 SVGAGI. The CDR3 covers 15 residues. Written as DNA, the CDR3 is TGTGCCAGCAGTTACCTGACACAAATGAACACTGAAGCTTTCTTT. Translation gives CASSYLTQMNTEAFF.

This chain connects TRBV30 to TRBJ2-7, with 9 bases matching TRBD2. Trimming took 2 bases from V and 2 from J; bases not matched to a gene: 10. The CDR3 loop spans 16 amino acids. Germline lookup yields CDR1 GTSNPN and CDR2 SVGIG (reference sequence). This CDR3 reads CAWSIRGGGKAYEQYF. CDR3 DNA sequence: TGTGCCTGGAGTATCCGCGGGGGGGGCAAGGCCTACGAGCAGTACTTC.

This rearrangement joins TRBV10-1 to TRBJ2-1, with D tentatively TRBD2 (6 bases). Trimming stripped 3 bases from V and 0 bases from J, with 9 bases between. From germline, CDR1 is WNHNN and CDR2 SYGVQD (reference sequence). CDR3 length: 15 residues. CDR3 nucleotides: TGCGCCAGCAGTGATTCCGGGGGCTCCTACAATGAGCAGTTCTTC. It encodes CASSDSGGSYNEQFF.

As concerns this clone: This sample includes further DNA sequences coding for the same CDR3. The chain is built from TRBV19 and TRBJ2-1; D may be TRBD1 (5 bases). The CDR3 runs to 12 residues. Trimming removed 5 bases at V and 4 bases at J, with 6 bases between. CDR1 is LNHDA and CDR2 is SQIVND in the germline V gene (reference sequence). CDR3 DNA sequence: TGTGCCAGTAGTTCAGGGTACAATGAGCAGTTCTTC. Translating it yields CASSSGYNEQFF.

About this clone itself: Within the sample, other DNA sequences also encode this same CDR3. The DNA of the CDR3 is TGTGCCAGCAGTCCGGACAGGGTGAACACTGAAGCTTTCTTT. It translates to CASSPDRVNTEAFF. V usage is TRBV2 and J usage is TRBJ1-1; 8 positions agree with TRBD1. Losses at the gene ends were 5 bases for V and 0 bases for J; bases not matched to a gene: 2. Germline values: CDR1 SNHLY, CDR2 FYNNEI. The CDR3 runs to 14 residues.

The rearrangement uses TRBV5-1 and TRBJ2-1, with D possibly TRBD1 on 6 matching bases. Germline V CDR1 and CDR2: SGHRS, YFSETQ. The length of the CDR3 is 13 residues. V was shortened by 7 bases and J by 6 bases, with 14 bases between the two germline ends. The CDR3 DNA is TGCGCCAGCCAGTTGAGCAGGGGCAATGAGCAGTTCTTC. It yields the protein CASQLSRGNEQFF.

As regards this clone: One end of the junction does not line up with germline, which may come from a read error. The V and J genes are TRBV4-1 and TRBJ2-5, with 8 bases aligning to TRBD2. Per the germline V gene, CDR1 is MGHRA and CDR2 is YSYEKL. The CDR3 has 15 residues. In DNA, the CDR3 is TGCGCCAGCAGCCAATCCCAGCGGGAGTGGAGTCTTGGGGACTTC. The encoded protein is CASSQSQREWSLGDF.

The J gene is TRBJ2-7, the V gene TRBV5-1; TRBD1 aligns across 9 bases. Unmatched junction bases numbered 1, after V lost 0 bases and J lost 6 bases. The CDR3 extends over 13 amino acids. In germline, CDR1 is SGHRS, CDR2 YFSETQ. The chain's CDR3 is CASSLGDRVEQYF. The CDR3 bases are TGCGCCAGCAGCTTGGGGGACAGGGTCGAGCAGTACTTC.

This clone was seen a few times. The rearrangement joins TRBV6-1 to TRBJ1-5; TRBD1 aligns across 10 bases. Trimming took 6 bases from V and 6 from J; bases not matched to a gene: 5. This CDR3 spans 14 amino acids. Germline loops: CDR1 MNHNS, CDR2 SASEGT. For the CDR3, the DNA is TGTGCCAGCAGCAGGGGACAGGGGCGTCAGCCCCAGCATTTT. This codes for CASSRGQGRQPQHF.

The CDR3 nucleotides read TGTGCCAGCAGCCCACAGGGACCCCAAGAGACCCAGTACTTC. Its translation: CASSPQGPQETQYF. This rearrangement joins TRBV7-3 to TRBJ2-5, with D possibly matching TRBD1 (6 bases). V gave up 5 bases and J gave up 1 base, with 11 bases separating them. Germline V gives CDR1 SGHTA, CDR2 FQGTGA. The CDR3 has 14 residues.

The rearrangement uses TRBV7-9 and TRBJ2-7; D uncertain. Trimming removed 0 bases from V and 2 bases from J, with 8 bases in between. CDR3 size: 14 residues. Germline V gene data show CDR1 as SEHNR and CDR2 as FQNEAQ (reference sequence). The CDR3 is CASSLARVTYEQYF. CDR3 nucleotides: TGTGCCAGCAGCTTAGCCCGAGTTACCTACGAGCAGTACTTC.

The chain is built from TRBV4-1 and TRBJ1-3; D gene ambiguous. CDR3 length: 16 residues. The V and J ends lost 1 base and 0 bases respectively, with 10 bases between them. Germline V CDR1 and CDR2: MGHRA, YSYEKL. The CDR3 here is CASSQGPSLSGNTIYF. Written as DNA, the CDR3 is TGCGCCAGCAGCCAAGGACCGAGTCTCTCTGGAAACACCATATATTTT.

The chain uses TRBV11-2 and TRBJ2-7; D is unresolved. The CDR3 is 14 amino acids. Per germline, CDR1 SGHAT and CDR2 FQNNGV. The V end lost 4 bases, the J end lost 2 bases, and 12 bases lay between the germline ends. CDR3 sequence: CASSSLLRAYEQYF. The CDR3 DNA is TGTGCCAGCAGCTCCTTACTGCGCGCCTACGAGCAGTACTTC.

This chain connects TRBV5-4 to TRBJ2-7; TRBD2 matches 10 bases. V was pared by 3 bases and J by 3 bases, with 9 bases of the junction left unmatched. The germline gives CDR1 SGHNT, CDR2 YYREEE (reference sequence). The CDR3 contains 16 residues. In nucleotides, the CDR3 is TGTGCCAGCAGCTGGGGGCAAGCGGGAGGGAACTACGAGCAGTACTTC. It encodes CASSWGQAGGNYEQYF.

V and J are TRBV6-1 and TRBJ1-1; TRBD1 matches at 7 bases. CDR1 is MNHNS and CDR2 is SASEGT in the germline V gene. V was clipped by 4 bases and J by 1 base; unmatched bases: 9. The CDR3 runs to 16 residues. CDR3 DNA: TGTGCCAGCAGTGGGGAAGGGGGCCTTGGGAACACTGAAGCTTTCTTT. Residues: CASSGEGGLGNTEAFF.

This chain links TRBV19 with TRBJ1-6; 9 bases are shared with TRBD1. The junction had 11 bases not matched to a gene; V was cut back by 5 bases and J by 0 bases. CDR3 size: 19 residues. Germline CDR1 reads LNHDA; CDR2 reads SQIVND (reference sequence). In nucleotides, the CDR3 is TGTGCCAGTAGTCGGGGGACAGGGATGGGAAGCTCCTATAATTCACCCCTCCACTTT. Translated, it gives CASSRGTGMGSSYNSPLHF.

The V and J genes are TRBV25-1 and TRBJ1-2; weak D call: TRBD1 (5 bases). Per the germline V gene, CDR1 is MGHDK and CDR2 is SYGVNS. CDR3 length equals 15 residues. Trimming cost V 5 bases and J 7 bases, with 20 bases left between them. CDR3 loop: CASSSQGRDVGGYTF. The CDR3 nucleotides are TGTGCCAGCAGTTCCCAGGGACGGGACGTGGGTGGCTACACCTTC.

This chain joins TRBV7-2 and TRBJ2-2; TRBD2 matches at 7 bases. J gave up 1 base and V 7 bases, and 9 bases lay outside the gene matches. Germline values: CDR1 SGHTA, CDR2 FQGNSA. The CDR3 spans 16 residues. This chain's CDR3 is CASTLGLAENTGELFF. CDR3 nucleotide sequence: TGTGCCAGCACCCTGGGGCTAGCGGAGAACACCGGGGAGCTGTTTTTT. Full variable domain (rest looked up from reference TRBV7-2 and TRBJ2-2): GAGVSQSPSNKVTEKGKDVELRCDPISGHTALYWYRQSLGQGLEFLIYFQGNSAPDKSGLPSDRFSAERTGGSVSTLTIQRTQQEDSAVYLCASTLGLAENTGELFFGEGSRLTVL.

The chain joins TRBV4-3 to TRBJ2-2; D is ambiguous. Germline CDR1 and CDR2: LGHNA and YSLEER. Trimming took 0 bases from V and 5 from J, leaving 10 bases between them. The CDR3 covers 15 residues. The CDR3 loop is CASSQDHSDTGELFF. For the CDR3, the DNA is TGCGCCAGCAGCCAAGATCATTCAGATACCGGGGAGCTGTTTTTT.

This clone was seen a single time. The chain couples TRBV7-2 to TRBJ2-3; 12 bases are shared with TRBD1. Germline lookup yields CDR1 SGHTA and CDR2 FQGNSA. The CDR3 sequence is 16 residues long. The junction had 5 bases not matched to a gene; V was cut back by 4 bases and J by 3 bases. Here the CDR3 DNA reads TGTGCCAGCAGCTCGGGACAGGGGGCGCAGACAGATACGCAGTATTTT. Its translation is CASSSGQGAQTDTQYF.

The genes are TRBV5-1 and TRBJ1-1; D not certain. With 0 bases removed from V and 4 bases from J, the gap between germline ends came to 13 bases. Germline V gene sequence: CDR1 SGHRS, CDR2 YFSETQ. The CDR3 has 15 amino acids. CDR3 sequence reads: CASSLGGSGFTEAFF. CDR3 DNA: TGCGCCAGCAGCTTGGGTGGTTCTGGCTTCACTGAAGCTTTCTTT.

This chain links TRBV4-3 with TRBJ2-7; 8 nucleotides align to TRBD1. The CDR3 is made up of 15 amino acids. Germline V gene data show CDR1 as LGHNA and CDR2 as YSLEER. With 0 bases clipped from V and 5 bases from J, the junction kept 6 bases outside the gene matches. As DNA, the CDR3 is TGCGCCAGCAGCCAAGATAGGACAGGGTTGGACGAGCAGTACTTC. Protein sequence: CASSQDRTGLDEQYF.

Details on this clone: Other DNA sequences within the sample encode an identical CDR3. The chain combines TRBV6-5 with TRBJ2-2; D gene ambiguous. CDR3 size: 13 residues. Trimming removed 8 bases from V and 0 bases from J, with 7 bases in between. Germline V gives CDR1 MNHEY, CDR2 SVGAGI. The CDR3 here is CASSHPNTGELFF. CDR3 DNA: TGTGCCAGCTCCCACCCGAACACCGGGGAGCTGTTTTTT.

Turning to this clone: Other DNA sequences from this sample encode an identical CDR3 as well. The rearrangement uses TRBV5-1 and TRBJ2-1; TRBD2 aligns across 9 bases. Losses at the gene ends were 5 bases for V and 4 bases for J; bases not matched to a gene: 7. The CDR3 runs 15 residues. The V gene's germline CDR1 is SGHRS and CDR2 YFSETQ. The CDR3 DNA sequence: TGCGCCAGCAGTCCAGCGGGAGGTGGGTACAATGAGCAGTTCTTC. Protein sequence: CASSPAGGGYNEQFF.

The chain couples TRBV19 to TRBJ1-6; 9 positions agree with TRBD1. The V segment lost 5 bases and the J segment 2 bases; nucleotides outside the gene matches: 4. The CDR3 is 16 residues long. Germline lookup yields CDR1 LNHDA and CDR2 SQIVND (reference sequence). CDR3 sequence (DNA): TGTGCCAGTAGTTTGACAGGGGGAGCCTATAATTCACCCCTCCACTTT. Protein sequence: CASSLTGGAYNSPLHF. Looking up the rest from reference TRBV19 and TRBJ1-6 gives the full variable domain: DGGITQSPKYLFRKEGQNVTLSCEQNLNHDAMYWYRQDPGQGLRLIYYSQIVNDFQKGDIAEGYSVSREKKESFPLTVTSAQKNPTAFYLCASSLTGGAYNSPLHFGNGTRLTVT.